The T cell receptor beta chain described here comes from a study of shared clonotypes between healthy human individuals. Trimming removed 7 bases at V and 3 bases at J, with 9 bases between. The CDR3 has 12 amino acids. Germline V CDR1 and CDR2: SNHLY, FYNNEI. About this clone itself: Its antigen is as yet unknown.

TCRdb's table, derived via immunoSEQ multiplex PCR, lists solely in-frame clones and lacks some. This table holds about 2 million clones, approximately 95% found once. Study observations and caveats: The generation probabilities recorded for non-shared clonotypes fell below those of clonotypes shared by all four donors. The sharing of 4% to 5.5% of naive CD4 clonotypes was seen across a handful of donors. It was anticipated that sequencing depth would influence how many clonotypes donors shared.

CD45RO-negative CD8 cells positively selected for CCR7 made up the naive population, which excluded terminally differentiated effector memory CD45RA+ cells. The source is a man between 18 and 29 years old in good health. What was sequenced was naive CD8+ T cells sorted from blood. J is TRBJ1-2 and V is TRBV2; no reliable D call. CDR3 loop: CASTGSDYGYTF. Here the CDR3 DNA reads TGTGCCAGCACCGGGTCCGACTATGGCTACACCTTC.